Shown below are 25 T cell receptor beta chains from a single sample sequenced in a study of cytotoxic CD8 clonotypes in ibrutinib-treated CLL (dated by TCRdb to the early 2020s). The method was the immunoSEQ multiplex PCR assay. Here the immuneACCESS table is served through TCRdb, limited to in-frame sequences with V and J called. Missing clones are a known gap in these copies; in checked studies unresolved V genes cover under half, and the rest lacks a known reason. The sample table holds about 86,000 clones, of which around 84% were seen once. In total, the top ten clones hold around 5% of the sample. The sample consisted of PBMCs, taken before ibrutinib treatment. The receptors were gathered from a human donor with chronic lymphocytic leukemia.

The chain couples TRBV19 to TRBJ2-2; no definite D call. CDR3 length equals 15 residues. V was clipped by 1 base and J by 1 base, with 7 bases between them. Germline V gives CDR1 LNHDA, CDR2 SQIVND (reference sequence). CDR3 in DNA: TGTGCCAGTAGTATAGTAGGCCAGAACACCGGGGAGCTGTTTTTT. Its translation: CASSIVGQNTGELFF.

V gene TRBV27 combines with J gene TRBJ2-7; 8 bases align to TRBD1. The V and J ends lost 3 bases and 2 bases, in that order; junction bases with no gene match: 0. There are 13 residues in the CDR3. The germline CDR1 and CDR2 sequences are MNHEY and SMNVEV (reference sequence). CDR3 bases: TGTGCCAGCAGTTTCAGGGGGCCCTACGAGCAGTACTTC. It specifies CASSFRGPYEQYF.

The chain joins TRBV11-2 to TRBJ2-7; D is unresolved. The V end lost 5 bases, the J end lost 2 bases, and 16 bases lay between the germline ends. The germline CDR1 and CDR2 sequences are SGHAT and FQNNGV. This CDR3 comprises 15 residues. CDR3 sequence (DNA): TGTGCCAGCAGCGTCACGGAAAGATTTACCTACGAGCAGTACTTC. Amino acids: CASSVTERFTYEQYF. Variable domain in full (rest from reference TRBV11-2 and TRBJ2-7): EAGVAQSPRYKIIEKRQSVAFWCNPISGHATLYWYQQILGQGPKLLIQFQNNGVVDDSQLPKDRFSAERLKGVDSTLKIQPAKLEDSAVYLCASSVTERFTYEQYFGPGTRLTVT.

DNA for the CDR3: TGTGCCAGCAGAACATCCGGGGGATTTCATGGCTACACCTTC. This translates into CASRTSGGFHGYTF. The V gene is TRBV7-2, the J gene TRBJ1-2, with a possible D match to TRBD1 (5 bases). The V and J ends lost 6 bases and 6 bases respectively, with 17 bases between them. The germline V gene encodes CDR1 SGHTA and CDR2 FQGNSA. The CDR3 runs to 14 residues.

CDR3 sequence: CASSSQGGTGTDTQYF. In DNA, the CDR3 is TGCGCCAGCAGCTCCCAAGGAGGGACAGGCACAGATACGCAGTATTTT. The chain combines TRBV5-1 with TRBJ2-3; perhaps TRBD1 as D (7 bases). The CDR3 spans 16 residues. The V and J ends lost 3 bases and 1 base respectively, with 15 bases between them. Germline V gene data show CDR1 as SGHRS and CDR2 as YFSETQ.

This chain links TRBV4-1 with TRBJ2-1; 10 positions agree with TRBD2. This CDR3 region has 20 residues. Germline CDR1 reads MGHRA; CDR2 reads YSYEKL. V shed 0 bases and J 4 bases; nucleotides not matched to a gene: 15. The CDR3 region has the DNA TGCGCCAGCAGCCAAGAGGGTGCTAGCGGGAGAGGGTCTCGGTACAATGAGCAGTTCTTC. Its protein is CASSQEGASGRGSRYNEQFF.

The chain couples TRBV7-3 to TRBJ2-1, with 15 positions matching TRBD2. CDR1 and CDR2 from the germline V gene are SGHTA and FQGTGA. This CDR3 contains 19 residues. J lost 0 bases, V lost 4 bases, and 7 bases had no gene match. The CDR3 DNA is TGTGCCAGCAGCTCGGGACTAGCGGGAGGAAAGAGCTCCTACAATGAGCAGTTCTTC. As protein: CASSSGLAGGKSSYNEQFF.

The chain uses TRBV11-3 and TRBJ2-6, with unresolved D. There are 18 residues in the CDR3. Germline-derived CDR1 and CDR2 are SGHNT and YENEEA. Trimming shortened V by 5 bases and J by 5 bases, and 22 bases separated the two germline ends. The CDR3 loop is CASSLRDDLQSRANVLTF. In DNA, the CDR3 is TGTGCCAGCAGCCTACGTGACGATCTCCAAAGTCGGGCCAACGTCCTGACTTTC.

The CDR3 coding sequence is TGCGCCAGCAGCCAAGATCTTCGGACTAGACTATCCTACGAGCAGTACTTC. Translated, it gives CASSQDLRTRLSYEQYF. The chain combines TRBV4-3 with TRBJ2-7; 7 bases align to TRBD2. Germline V lookup: CDR1 LGHNA, CDR2 YSLEER. The CDR3 length is 17 residues. J lost 1 base, V lost 0 bases, and 9 bases had no gene match.

The chain couples TRBV9 to TRBJ2-3; unclear D gene. Trimming cost V 3 bases and J 2 bases, with 7 bases left between them. The CDR3 is 13 amino acids. The germline V gene has CDR1 SGDLS and CDR2 YYNGEE. The CDR3 DNA sequence: TGTGCCAGCAGCGAGGGTACCACAGATACGCAGTATTTT. Amino acid sequence: CASSEGTTDTQYF.

This clone was detected only once. The chain combines TRBV2 with TRBJ2-3; 11 bases line up with TRBD2. The CDR3 has 15 residues. The germline V gene has CDR1 SNHLY and CDR2 FYNNEI. Trimming cost V 6 bases and J 6 bases; bases outside gene matches: 8. Written as DNA, the CDR3 is TGTGCCAGCAGAGTACTAGCGGGAGTCCGGGATACGCAGTATTTT. Its protein product is CASRVLAGVRDTQYF.

This chain joins TRBV10-3 and TRBJ1-2, with 11 bases that match TRBD1. V was clipped by 4 bases and J by 1 base; unmatched bases: 5. Germline V lookup: CDR1 ENHRY, CDR2 SYGVKD. This CDR3 has 16 residues. The CDR3 loop is CAISARTGGLNYGYTF. In DNA, the CDR3 is TGTGCCATCAGTGCAAGGACAGGGGGCCTTAACTATGGCTACACCTTC.

This clone was observed a handful of times. The DNA of the CDR3 is TGTGCCAGTCGAGGGTTTAGAAGCACAGATACGCAGTATTTT. Translation: CASRGFRSTDTQYF. J is TRBJ2-3 and V is TRBV19, with TRBD2 as a possible D gene (5 bases). Trimming took 8 bases from V and 0 from J, leaving 12 bases between them. The CDR3 spans 14 residues. The germline V gene encodes CDR1 LNHDA and CDR2 SQIVND (reference sequence).

This chain joins TRBV2 and TRBJ1-1; TRBD1 might be the D (5 bases). Germline V gene data show CDR1 as SNHLY and CDR2 as FYNNEI. This CDR3 is 15 amino acids long. V was shortened by 1 base and J by 3 bases, with 12 bases between the two germline ends. The DNA for the CDR3 is TGTGCCAGCAGTGAAGTAGGGGAAGGGTACACTGAAGCTTTCTTT. Amino acids: CASSEVGEGYTEAFF.

This chain joins TRBV29-1 and TRBJ1-1; D gene unclear. The CDR3 extends over 13 amino acids. The germline V gene encodes CDR1 SQVTM and CDR2 ANQGSEA. V gave up 7 bases and J gave up 0 bases, with 12 bases separating them. The CDR3 nucleotides are TGCAGCGCCAATCCCGCCATGAACACTGAAGCTTTCTTT. Amino acids: CSANPAMNTEAFF. Combining the CDR3 with reference TRBV29-1 and TRBJ1-1 gives the whole variable domain SAVISQKPSRDICQRGTSLTIQCQVDSQVTMMFWYRQQPGQSLTLIATANQGSEATYESGFVIDKFPISRPNLTFSTLTVSNMSPEDSSIYLCSANPAMNTEAFFGQGTRLTVV.

The chain has TRBV15 and TRBJ2-7; D is undetermined. CDR1 is LNHNV and CDR2 is YYDKDF in the germline V gene (reference sequence). Trimming removed 3 bases at V and 6 bases at J, with 12 bases between. The CDR3 has 13 residues. The CDR3 protein is CATSSLLAGEQYF. The CDR3 DNA reads as TGTGCCACCAGCAGTCTACTCGCAGGCGAGCAGTACTTC.

The chain has TRBV2 and TRBJ2-1; TRBD2 matches at 7 bases. J gave up 1 base and V 6 bases, and 3 bases lay outside the gene matches. The germline CDR1 and CDR2 sequences are SNHLY and FYNNEI. There are 14 residues in the CDR3. The CDR3 sequence is CASRTSPSYNEQFF. CDR3 coding DNA: TGTGCCAGCAGGACTAGCCCTTCCTACAATGAGCAGTTCTTC.

The rearrangement links TRBV6-6 to TRBJ1-2; 7 nucleotides line up with TRBD1. Germline V gene lookup returns CDR1 MNHNY and CDR2 SVGAGI (reference sequence). The V gene end was trimmed by 5 bases and the J gene end by 6 bases; junction bases not matched to a gene: 12. The CDR3 runs to 15 residues. In DNA form, the CDR3 reads TGTGCCAGCAGTCCCGGGACAGCGGGGGGGGATGGCTACACCTTC. Its protein product is CASSPGTAGGDGYTF.

The chain carries TRBV5-1 and TRBJ2-7, with D maybe TRBD1 (5 bases). The CDR3 has 18 residues. Germline-derived CDR1 and CDR2 are SGHRS and YFSETQ. V lost 4 bases to trimming and J lost 0 bases, with 23 bases between them. In DNA form, the CDR3 reads TGCGCCAGCAGCCCCCGGAGCAGGGTTGGGTCAAGCTCCTACGAGCAGTACTTC. This sequence encodes CASSPRSRVGSSSYEQYF.

This sequence joins TRBV6-5 and TRBJ1-2; a possible D gene is TRBD1 (6 bases). Per germline, CDR1 MNHEY and CDR2 SVGAGI. Trimming took off 7 bases at V and 5 bases at J, with 17 bases between the two ends. The CDR3 length is 14 residues. CDR3 region: CASTQGTGLYGYTF. The CDR3 DNA sequence: TGTGCCAGCACTCAGGGCACAGGGCTATATGGCTACACCTTC.

This chain uses TRBV5-1 with TRBJ2-3, with D unclear. The V end lost 0 bases, the J end lost 1 base, and 3 bases lay between the germline ends. The CDR3 sequence is 13 residues long. The germline gives CDR1 SGHRS, CDR2 YFSETQ. Here the CDR3 DNA reads TGCGCCAGCAGCTTGGAGGGCACAGATACGCAGTATTTT. Translated, it gives CASSLEGTDTQYF.

The rearrangement links TRBV11-1 to TRBJ2-7, with 13 bases identical to TRBD2. CDR1 and CDR2 from the germline V gene are SGHAT and FQDESV (reference sequence). CDR3 length equals 17 residues. V trimming: 6 bases; J trimming: 5 bases; junction bases outside the gene matches: 13. CDR3 amino acids: CASRPIGLAGVGNEQYF. The CDR3 nucleotides read TGTGCCAGCAGACCAATCGGACTAGCGGGAGTTGGAAACGAGCAGTACTTC.

Here the CDR3 reads CASSVVGGSDTGELFF. The DNA of the CDR3 is TGTGCCAGCAGCGTAGTCGGGGGGAGCGACACCGGGGAGCTGTTTTTT. This chain uses TRBV9 with TRBJ2-2, with 7 bases lining up with TRBD2. The CDR3 has 16 residues. The ends lost 0 bases at V and 3 bases at J; junction bases unmatched: 5. Per germline, CDR1 SGDLS and CDR2 YYNGEE.

The chain couples TRBV11-2 to TRBJ2-3; D ambiguous. Germline assignment: CDR1 SGHAT and CDR2 FQNNGV. The germline V and J ends were trimmed by 5 bases and 1 base, with 13 bases remaining between them. This CDR3 is 15 amino acids long. CDR3 in amino acids: CASSGVGIGTDTQYF. The CDR3 DNA reads TGTGCCAGCAGCGGTGTGGGAATTGGCACAGATACGCAGTATTTT. The full variable domain, in which reference TRBV11-2 and TRBJ2-3 provide the parts outside the CDR3, is EAGVAQSPRYKIIEKRQSVAFWCNPISGHATLYWYQQILGQGPKLLIQFQNNGVVDDSQLPKDRFSAERLKGVDSTLKIQPAKLEDSAVYLCASSGVGIGTDTQYFGPGTRLTVL.

The chain uses TRBV18 and TRBJ2-7; D might be TRBD1 or TRBD2, each matching 5 bases. There are 14 residues in the CDR3. Germline V gene lookup returns CDR1 KGHSH and CDR2 LQKENI. V lost 4 bases, J lost 3 bases, and 13 bases lay in between. The CDR3 loop is CASSRGAGFYEQYF. CDR3 sequence (DNA): TGTGCCAGCTCACGAGGGGCAGGGTTCTACGAGCAGTACTTC.